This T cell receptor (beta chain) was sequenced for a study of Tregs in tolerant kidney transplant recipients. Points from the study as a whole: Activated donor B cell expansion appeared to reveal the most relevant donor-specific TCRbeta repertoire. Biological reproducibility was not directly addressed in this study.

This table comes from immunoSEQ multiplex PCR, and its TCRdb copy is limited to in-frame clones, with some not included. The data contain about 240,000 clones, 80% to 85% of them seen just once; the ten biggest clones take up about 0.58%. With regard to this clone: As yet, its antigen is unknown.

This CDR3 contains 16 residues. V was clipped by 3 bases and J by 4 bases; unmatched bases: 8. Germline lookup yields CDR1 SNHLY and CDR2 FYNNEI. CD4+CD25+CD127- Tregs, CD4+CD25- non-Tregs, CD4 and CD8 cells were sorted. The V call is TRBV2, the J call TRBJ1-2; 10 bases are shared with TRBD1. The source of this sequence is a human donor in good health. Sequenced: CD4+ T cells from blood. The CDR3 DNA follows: TGTGCCAGCAGTGAGAAGACAGGGGGCGCCCCCTATGGCTACACCTTC. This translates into CASSEKTGGAPYGYTF.